This T cell receptor beta chain was retrieved from a study of cytomegalovirus exposure and HLA in healthy donors. Study overall: Samples from HLA-typed donors yielded about 85 million unique TCRs in an early data release.

Donors likely had unrecorded immune exposures despite being nominally healthy when sampled. Germline V gene data show CDR1 as SEHNR and CDR2 as FQNEAQ (reference sequence). The length of the CDR3 is 11 residues. Trimming removed 8 bases from V and 9 bases from J, with 11 bases in between. Concerning this clone itself: Its antigen is undetermined.

PCR employed 60 Vbeta and 13 Jbeta primers. The repertoire was sequenced with immunoSEQ multiplex PCR; TCRdb's copy has only in-frame clones and lacks some. This sample has more than 95,000 clones; more than 75% occur once, and the top ten carry under 13%. General observations from the study: Testing in vitro showed a few CMV-associated chains specific for CMV antigens.

Sequenced: PBMCs. The source of this sequence is a young woman in good health and CMV-seropositive. This sequence joins TRBV7-9 and TRBJ1-3; perhaps TRBD1 as D (5 bases). CDR3 in amino acids: CASPRRGTIYF. In nucleotides, the CDR3 is TGTGCCAGCCCGAGGAGGGGCACCATATATTTT. Complete variable domain (other parts from reference TRBV7-9 and TRBJ1-3): DTGVSQNPRHKITKRGQNVTFRCDPISEHNRLYWYRQTLGQGPEFLTYFQNEAQLEKSRLLSDRFSAERPKGSFSTLEIQRTEQGDSAMYLCASPRRGTIYFGEGSWLTVV.